Listed here are 6 T cell receptor beta chains from one sample, sequenced in a study of PD-1 blockade in classical Hodgkin lymphoma. Measured with immunoSEQ multiplex PCR; TCRdb has only the in-frame clones, and not every one. The sample has about 100,000 clones, roughly 87% seen once. Relapses following autologous stem cell transplantation were seen in all patients, with brentuximab vedotin exposure varying. The sequencing used peripheral blood mononuclear cells (PBMCs), collected before the second cycle of nivolumab. The receptors here all came from a human donor with classical Hodgkin lymphoma.

The gene calls are TRBV14 and TRBJ2-1, with D unclear. Trimming shortened V by 3 bases and J by 6 bases, and 12 bases separated the two germline ends. The CDR3 length is 14 residues. Looked up from germline, CDR1 is SGHDN and CDR2 is FVKESK. For the CDR3, the DNA is TGTGCCAGCAGCCACAGGACCTCCCCCAATGAGCAGTTCTTC. Residues: CASSHRTSPNEQFF.

CDR3 amino acids: CASSLSSRNQPQHF. The CDR3 bases are TGTGCCAGTAGTTTGTCCAGTAGAAACCAGCCCCAGCATTTT. The chain combines TRBV19 with TRBJ1-5, with D hard to call. CDR1 and CDR2 (germline): LNHDA, SQIVND (reference sequence). This CDR3 contains 14 residues. V lost 5 bases, J lost 7 bases, and 15 bases lay in between.

CDR3 region: CASSYGGGKQFF. Written as DNA, the CDR3 is TGTGCCAGCAGTTATGGGGGGGGGAAGCAGTTCTTC. The V gene is TRBV6-1, the J gene TRBJ2-1; 7 bases line up with TRBD2. V lost 5 bases, J lost 11 bases, and 6 bases stayed unmatched. The CDR3 is 12 residues long. CDR1 is MNHNS and CDR2 is SASEGT in the germline V gene.

This chain joins TRBV6-6 and TRBJ1-1; a possible D gene is TRBD1 (5 bases). Trimming cost V 6 bases and J 5 bases, with 10 bases left between them. CDR1 and CDR2 from the germline V gene are MNHNY and SVGAGI (reference sequence). The CDR3 has 12 residues. CDR3 sequence: CASRLSGTEAFF. CDR3 nucleotide sequence: TGTGCCAGCAGACTATCAGGGACTGAAGCTTTCTTT.

V usage is TRBV5-1 and J usage is TRBJ1-1, with 7 bases identical to TRBD1. Losses at the gene ends were 0 bases for V and 2 bases for J; bases not matched to a gene: 13. The CDR3 loop spans 18 amino acids. Germline V gene data show CDR1 as SGHRS and CDR2 as YFSETQ. The CDR3 region is CASSLAVMSGQINTEAFF. DNA of the CDR3: TGCGCCAGCAGCTTGGCCGTGATGTCGGGACAGATCAACACTGAAGCTTTCTTT.

The V and J genes are TRBV7-9 and TRBJ1-2, with 8 bases matching TRBD1. The trim removed 3 bases at V and 2 bases at J, leaving 17 bases unmatched. CDR1 and CDR2 (germline): SEHNR, FQNEAQ (reference sequence). This CDR3 has 19 residues. In nucleotides, the CDR3 is TGTGCCAGCAGCTTTTACCTCCCCAGGGGGCGAGAATGGAACTATGGCTACACCTTC. As protein: CASSFYLPRGREWNYGYTF. Variable domain in full (rest from reference TRBV7-9 and TRBJ1-2): DTGVSQNPRHKITKRGQNVTFRCDPISEHNRLYWYRQTLGQGPEFLTYFQNEAQLEKSRLLSDRFSAERPKGSFSTLEIQRTEQGDSAMYLCASSFYLPRGREWNYGYTFGSGTRLTVV.